The 30 T cell receptor beta chains below were found in one sample sequenced in a study of Graves' ophthalmopathy and Graves' hyperthyroidism. Amplified material comprised TCR beta CDR3 regions derived from RNA transcripts. The first round was an RT-PCR with HTBI primers, and the second round was a multiplex PCR. TCRdb re-derived calls from the multiplex PCR reads in MiXCR, one entry per CDR3 protein. In the table there are 600,000 to 950,000 distinct CDR3 sequences, approximately 40% of which are singletons. Input material: peripheral blood. The receptors were gathered from an adult man with Graves' ophthalmopathy.

J is TRBJ1-5 and V is TRBV24-1, with 10 bases aligning to TRBD1. The germline CDR1 and CDR2 sequences are KGHDR and SFDVKD. The CDR3 sequence is 18 residues long. V gave up 4 bases and J gave up 9 bases; unmatched junction bases: 17. Here the CDR3 reads CATSDPGTGDWGLRPQHF. For the CDR3, the DNA is TGTGCCACCAGTGACCCAGGGACAGGGGATTGGGGGCTGCGGCCCCAGCATTTT.

This clonotype was recorded once. This chain connects TRBV29-1 to TRBJ1-2; 10 bases line up with TRBD1. Germline values: CDR1 SQVTM, CDR2 ANQGSEA. This CDR3 contains 14 residues. The V segment lost 5 bases and the J segment 0 bases; nucleotides outside the gene matches: 3. The CDR3 region is CSVSGTGANYGYTF. The CDR3 coding sequence is TGCAGCGTTTCCGGGACAGGGGCTAACTATGGCTACACCTTC.

CDR3: CASSSPGQGGQPQHF. CDR3 sequence (DNA): TGTGCCAGCAGCTCACCGGGACAGGGAGGTCAGCCCCAGCATTTT. The chain couples TRBV7-2 to TRBJ1-5, with TRBD1 matching over 9 bases. The CDR3 length is 15 residues. Germline V gives CDR1 SGHTA, CDR2 FQGNSA. Trimming at V came to 4 bases and at J to 6 bases, leaving 7 bases not matched to a gene.

To note about this clonotype: This may arise from a read error, as a much more abundant clone is one base away. The rearrangement uses TRBV11-2 and TRBJ2-5; D is tentatively TRBD1 or TRBD2 (5 bases each). V shed 3 bases and J shed 2 bases, with 22 bases lying between them. Germline CDR1 is SGHAT and CDR2 is FQNNGV. The length of the CDR3 is 18 residues. The CDR3 loop is CASSFANPGKQGQETQYF. CDR3 in DNA: TGTGCCAGCAGCTTCGCCAACCCCGGGAAGCAGGGTCAAGAGACCCAGTACTTC.

The V and J genes are TRBV4-3 and TRBJ1-1; D might be TRBD1 (6 bases). V was trimmed by 1 base and J by 5 bases, leaving 11 bases between them. In germline, CDR1 is LGHNA, CDR2 YSLEER. The CDR3 has 14 amino acids. The CDR3 DNA is TGCGCCAGCAGCCAAGCTGTAGGGGGGACTGAAGCTTTCTTT. Protein product: CASSQAVGGTEAFF.

This chain joins TRBV19 and TRBJ1-5, with D possibly being TRBD1 (6 bases). Germline V gives CDR1 LNHDA, CDR2 SQIVND (reference sequence). The CDR3 has 16 amino acids. Trimming removed 4 bases from V and 3 bases from J, with 16 bases in between. CDR3 sequence (DNA): TGTGCCAGTAGTACACGTCGGGGGGCAGCCAATCAGCCCCAGCATTTT. Translating gives CASSTRRGAANQPQHF. Drawing the rest from reference TRBV19 and TRBJ1-5, the complete variable domain is DGGITQSPKYLFRKEGQNVTLSCEQNLNHDAMYWYRQDPGQGLRLIYYSQIVNDFQKGDIAEGYSVSREKKESFPLTVTSAQKNPTAFYLCASSTRRGAANQPQHFGDGTRLSIL.

This clonotype was seen many times. The V and J genes are TRBV2 and TRBJ1-2, with D maybe TRBD1 (5 bases). This CDR3 is 14 amino acids long. Trimming stripped 2 bases from V and 2 bases from J, with 9 bases between. Germline CDR1 reads SNHLY; CDR2 reads FYNNEI. CDR3 loop: CASSERRGNYGYTF. The DNA for the CDR3 is TGTGCCAGCAGTGAAAGGAGGGGAAACTATGGCTACACCTTC.

The chain carries TRBV20-1 and TRBJ2-7; TRBD1 agrees at 9 bases. Germline CDR1 reads DFQATT; CDR2 reads SNEGSKA (reference sequence). This CDR3 region has 15 residues. The V and J ends lost 2 bases and 5 bases, in that order; junction bases with no gene match: 10. This CDR3 reads CSARPPGQGRNEQYF. The CDR3 coding sequence is TGCAGTGCTAGACCCCCCGGACAGGGGAGGAACGAGCAGTACTTC.

The genes are TRBV4-3 and TRBJ2-5; TRBD1 agrees at 10 bases. CDR1 and CDR2 (germline): LGHNA, YSLEER. The CDR3 covers 15 residues. Germline trimming cut 0 bases from V and 7 bases from J; bases unmatched to any gene: 5. The DNA of the CDR3 is TGCGCCAGCAGCCAAGACAGTGGACAGGGGGTGACCCAGTACTTC. It codes for CASSQDSGQGVTQYF.

This chain uses TRBV20-1 with TRBJ1-5; D unresolved. V was trimmed by 0 bases and J by 0 bases, leaving 12 bases between them. This CDR3 region has 16 residues. Germline V gene lookup returns CDR1 DFQATT and CDR2 SNEGSKA (reference sequence). The CDR3 here is CSARDPADLSNQPQHF. In nucleotides, the CDR3 is TGCAGTGCTAGAGATCCTGCGGACCTTAGCAATCAGCCCCAGCATTTT.

The chain couples TRBV24-1 to TRBJ1-5; TRBD1 matches 7 bases. The CDR3 loop spans 15 amino acids. Germline trimming cut 11 bases from V and 3 bases from J; bases unmatched to any gene: 12. In germline, CDR1 is KGHDR, CDR2 SFDVKD. CDR3 in DNA: TGTGCCAGCACTCAGAGACAGGGCAACAATCAGCCCCAGCATTTT. It codes for CASTQRQGNNQPQHF.

V usage is TRBV12-3 or TRBV12-4 and J usage is TRBJ2-5; the D gene is possibly TRBD1 (5 bases). Trimming shortened V by 6 bases and J by 7 bases, and 12 bases separated the two germline ends. This CDR3 contains 12 residues. The CDR3 loop is CASSQGLMTQYF. The CDR3 nucleotides read TGTGCCAGCAGCCAGGGCCTAATGACCCAGTACTTC.

On this clonotype: No conserved phenylalanine or tryptophan ends this CDR3, so it is likely a read error. The chain joins TRBV9 to TRBJ1-1; no reliable D call. Germline CDR1 reads SGDLS; CDR2 reads YYNGEE. Trimming stripped 0 bases from V and 4 bases from J, with 13 bases between. The CDR3 runs 15 residues. CDR3 DNA: TGTGCCAGCAGCGTAGCTGTGGGCCAGACCACTGAAGCTTTCCTT. This encodes CASSVAVGQTTEAFL.

The V gene is TRBV25-1, the J gene TRBJ2-2; D might be TRBD1 (5 bases). Trimming left V 6 bases short and J 1 base short, with 9 bases between. CDR1 is MGHDK and CDR2 is SYGVNS in the germline V gene. CDR3 length: 14 residues. The CDR3 DNA reads TGTGCCAGCAGACCCAGGGAGAACACCGGGGAGCTGTTTTTT. It encodes CASRPRENTGELFF.

The chain employs TRBV7-9 and TRBJ2-7; TRBD1 matches 7 bases. V was pared by 8 bases and J by 7 bases, with 8 bases of the junction left unmatched. Germline CDR1 is SEHNR and CDR2 is FQNEAQ (reference sequence). The CDR3 length is 12 residues. CDR3 coding DNA: TGTGCCAGCTTGGGTCCGACAGGGGAGCAGTACTTC. This codes for CASLGPTGEQYF.

The sample holds a few counts of this clonotype. This rearrangement joins TRBV9 to TRBJ1-6; D gene unclear. The V gene's germline CDR1 is SGDLS and CDR2 YYNGEE. Trimming stripped 4 bases from V and 1 base from J, with 12 bases between. CDR3 size: 16 residues. The CDR3 coding sequence is TGTGCCAGCAGCTTGGCCGTGGGATCCTATAATTCACCCCTCCACTTT. Translating gives CASSLAVGSYNSPLHF.

This clonotype has just a few counts. The CDR3 protein is CASSPWTGVYGYTF. In nucleotides, the CDR3 is TGTGCCAGCAGTCCATGGACAGGGGTCTATGGCTACACCTTC. The chain couples TRBV25-1 to TRBJ1-2; 9 bases are a match to TRBD1. The V and J ends lost 5 bases and 4 bases, in that order; junction bases with no gene match: 5. Germline V gene data show CDR1 as MGHDK and CDR2 as SYGVNS. This CDR3 has 14 amino acids.

This clonotype was counted many times. The V gene is TRBV9, the J gene TRBJ1-4; the D is unclear. Trimming cost V 3 bases and J 7 bases, with 10 bases left between them. CDR3 length: 13 amino acids. Germline V gene data show CDR1 as SGDLS and CDR2 as YYNGEE. This CDR3 reads CASSGDISEKLFF. The DNA for the CDR3 is TGTGCCAGCAGCGGAGACATAAGTGAAAAACTGTTTTTT.

The chain couples TRBV10-3 to TRBJ1-5; D is possibly TRBD1 (5 bases). CDR1 and CDR2 (germline): ENHRY, SYGVKD. The germline V and J ends were trimmed by 4 bases and 13 bases, with 17 bases remaining between them. The CDR3 runs 13 residues. The CDR3 DNA is TGTGCCATCAGTGGAGCGGGGGAAGATACGCAGCATTTT. Its translation: CAISGAGEDTQHF.

This sequence joins TRBV5-4 and TRBJ1-5; 8 nucleotides match TRBD1. The trim removed 6 bases at V and 0 bases at J, leaving 5 bases unmatched. The CDR3 totals 15 residues. Germline values: CDR1 SGHNT, CDR2 YYREEE (reference sequence). The DNA of the CDR3 is TGTGCCAGCAACTTTACAGGGGGTAGCAATCAGCCCCAGCATTTT. As protein: CASNFTGGSNQPQHF.

The chain joins TRBV5-4 to TRBJ2-5; D gene uncertain. Trimming shortened V by 0 bases and J by 4 bases, and 7 bases separated the two germline ends. The CDR3 is made up of 13 amino acids. Germline V lookup: CDR1 SGHNT, CDR2 YYREEE (reference sequence). The CDR3 loop reads CASSLDTLETQYF. The CDR3 coding sequence is TGTGCCAGCAGCTTGGACACCCTAGAGACCCAGTACTTC.

The V and J genes are TRBV15 and TRBJ2-3; a possible D gene is TRBD2 (5 bases). The CDR3 runs 14 residues. Germline V CDR1 and CDR2: LNHNV, YYDKDF (reference sequence). V shed 6 bases and J shed 3 bases, with 13 bases lying between them. The DNA for the CDR3 is TGTGCCACCAGAAATAGCGATGTGACAGATACGCAGTATTTT. As protein: CATRNSDVTDTQYF.

The chain links TRBV25-1 to TRBJ2-2; TRBD1 is a possible D gene (5 bases). The CDR3 contains 13 residues. Germline V gene data show CDR1 as MGHDK and CDR2 as SYGVNS. The V gene lost 8 bases and the J gene lost 1 base, with 8 bases spanning the gap. CDR3 sequence: CASLGQNTGELFF. As DNA, the CDR3 is TGTGCCAGCTTAGGACAGAACACCGGGGAGCTGTTTTTT.

In regard to this clonotype: A much larger clone is a single base away; this may be a read error. The V call is TRBV11-1, the J call TRBJ1-5; D is ambiguous. This CDR3 has 16 residues. CDR1 SGHAT and CDR2 FQDESV come from the germline V gene (reference sequence). The DNA for the CDR3 is TGTACCAGCAGCTTAGGGCCCCTCCATAGCAATCAGCCCCAGCATTTT. Translated: CTSSLGPLHSNQPQHF.

This clonotype has only a few counts. This chain uses TRBV10-3 with TRBJ1-2, with 7 positions matching TRBD1. Germline lookup yields CDR1 ENHRY and CDR2 SYGVKD. The trim removed 7 bases at V and 2 bases at J, leaving 7 bases unmatched. This CDR3 region has 14 residues. The CDR3 coding sequence is TGTGCCATCAAGAGAACAGGGGCAAACTATGGCTACACCTTC. The encoded protein is CAIKRTGANYGYTF.

The genes are TRBV2 and TRBJ2-5; TRBD2 agrees at 8 bases. The length of the CDR3 is 11 residues. CDR1 and CDR2 (germline): SNHLY, FYNNEI. V lost 11 bases, J lost 4 bases, and 3 bases stayed unmatched. Here the CDR3 reads CADTSGETQYF. In DNA form, the CDR3 reads TGTGCCGACACTAGCGGAGAGACCCAGTACTTC. The variable domain in full, completed from reference TRBV2 and TRBJ2-5, reads EPEVTQTPSHQVTQMGQEVILRCVPISNHLYFYWYRQILGQKVEFLVSFYNNEISEKSEIFDDQFSVERPDGSNFTLKIRSTKLEDSAMYFCADTSGETQYFGPGTRLLVL.

A note on this clonotype: At one of its ends the junction is not consistent with the germline gene, which may arise from a read error. This chain links TRBV11-1 with TRBJ1-5; no firm D call. In germline, CDR1 is SGHAT, CDR2 FQDESV (reference sequence). The CDR3 spans 14 residues. The CDR3: CASSQYLSQQPQHF. As DNA, the CDR3 is TGCGCCAGCAGCCAATATTTGTCACAACAGCCCCAGCATTTT.

With respect to this clonotype: It is likely a read error, because the conserved phenylalanine at the end of the CDR3 is missing. It is unclear where the CDR3 begins or ends on the DNA, so no DNA is shown, and the CDR3 is as TCRdb lists it. This chain uses TRBV29-1 with TRBJ1-4. Germline values: CDR1 SQVTM, CDR2 ANQGSEA. From its first to its last residue, the CDR3 has 11 amino acids. The CDR3 spells CSVGGEGMLDY.

The J gene is TRBJ1-6, the V gene TRBV25-1, with TRBD1 as a possible D gene (6 bases). Germline V gene sequence: CDR1 MGHDK, CDR2 SYGVNS. The CDR3 runs to 13 residues. The V end was cut by 11 bases, the J end by 10 bases, with 18 bases between. For the CDR3, the DNA is TGTGCCGGCCGTGGGGGGCCCCGCTCACCCCTCCACTTT. It specifies CAGRGGPRSPLHF.

The V and J genes are TRBV5-1 and TRBJ2-2; D remains unclear. Germline V lookup: CDR1 SGHRS, CDR2 YFSETQ. V lost 2 bases and J lost 3, with 5 bases in between. The CDR3 is 13 amino acids. Here the CDR3 DNA reads TGCGCCAGCAGCTTTAGACACACCGGGGAGCTGTTTTTT. Encoded protein: CASSFRHTGELFF. The complete variable domain, with remaining parts taken from reference TRBV5-1 and TRBJ2-2, reads KAGVTQTPRYLIKTRGQQVTLSCSPISGHRSVSWYQQTPGQGLQFLFEYFSETQRNKGNFPGRFSGRQFSNSRSEMNVSTLELGDSALYLCASSFRHTGELFFGEGSRLTVL.